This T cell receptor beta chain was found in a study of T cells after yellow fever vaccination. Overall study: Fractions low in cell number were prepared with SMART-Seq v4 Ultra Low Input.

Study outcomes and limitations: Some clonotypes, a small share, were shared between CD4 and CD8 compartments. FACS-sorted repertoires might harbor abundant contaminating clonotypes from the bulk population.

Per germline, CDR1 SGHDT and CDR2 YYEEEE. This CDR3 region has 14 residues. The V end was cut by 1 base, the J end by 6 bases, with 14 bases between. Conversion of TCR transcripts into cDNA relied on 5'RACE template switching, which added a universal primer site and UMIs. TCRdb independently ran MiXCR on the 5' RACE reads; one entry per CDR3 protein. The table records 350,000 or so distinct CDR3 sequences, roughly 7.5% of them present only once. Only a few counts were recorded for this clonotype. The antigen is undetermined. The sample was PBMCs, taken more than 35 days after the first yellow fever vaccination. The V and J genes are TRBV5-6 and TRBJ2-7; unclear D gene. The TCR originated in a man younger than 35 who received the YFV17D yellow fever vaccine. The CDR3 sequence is CASSLLTATPEQYV. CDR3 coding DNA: TGTGCCAGCAGCTTGTTGACGGCTACCCCCGAGCAGTACGTC.